The entry that follows covers one TCR beta chain sequence. Profiled with immunoSEQ multiplex PCR; TCRdb holds only in-frame clones, not every one. Of around 310,000 clones listed, around nine tenths are singletons. The data belong to a study of blood T cell repertoires in COVID-19. The CDR3 spans 13 residues. Germline CDR1 is SNHLY and CDR2 is FYNNEI. V was pared by 2 bases and J by 5 bases, with 7 bases between. Sequencing input: peripheral blood. This receptor was identified in a woman in her sixties or seventies with acute or convalescent COVID-19. The chain links TRBV2 to TRBJ2-1; D is ambiguous. The CDR3 DNA reads TGTGCCAGCAGTGAACACTCGGACAATGAGCAGTTCTTC. Translated: CASSEHSDNEQFF.